This T cell receptor (beta chain) is from a study of blood T cell repertoires in COVID-19. About the study: The analysed material was cDNA or gDNA that came from T cells, B-cell-depleted T cells, or PBMCs.

Method: immunoSEQ multiplex PCR; TCRdb's copy keeps in-frame clones and lacks some. Here the sample spans about 140,000 clones, roughly 79% being singletons. This CDR3 has 13 amino acids. V lost 3 bases and J 5 bases, leaving 11 bases between the germline ends. Germline CDR1 and CDR2: SNHLY and FYNNEI. The origin of this receptor is a woman aged 50 to 60 who had recovered from COVID-19. The gene calls are TRBV2 and TRBJ2-7, with D maybe TRBD2 (6 bases). The specimen sequenced was PBMCs or T cells enriched from blood (not recorded which). CDR3: CASSEAGRNEQYF. The CDR3 DNA reads as TGTGCCAGCAGTGAGGCAGGGAGGAACGAGCAGTACTTC.